The 22 T cell receptor beta chains below were found in one sample sequenced in a study of T cells in women clearing cervical HPV infection. Some clones are missing from TCRdb's copy, which holds only in-frame ones; the method was immunoSEQ multiplex PCR. The sample totals roughly 15,000 clones. Sequencing used blood buffy coat. The receptors were gathered from a woman between 18 and 70 years old with a cervical HPV16 infection that either progressed to CIN3+ or cleared (not recorded which).

As concerns this clone: The CDR3 end lies 3 residues beyond the end of the read and is filled in from the germline J gene. The V call is TRBV20-1, the J call TRBJ2-5, with 10 nucleotides matching TRBD2. This CDR3 spans 17 amino acids. Germline V gene sequence: CDR1 DFQATT, CDR2 SNEGSKA (reference sequence). The trim removed 4 bases at V and 4 bases at J, leaving 15 bases unmatched. The sequenced part of the CDR3 DNA is TGCAGTGCTAAAGAGCTTCCTAGCGGGAGTATGGGAGAGACC. This gives the protein CSAKELPSGSMGET. From start to end, the CDR3 is CSAKELPSGSMGETQYF.

In regard to this clone: The sequenced fragment ends 3 residues before the CDR3 boundary, so the rest is inferred from the germline J gene. This chain uses TRBV7-2 with TRBJ2-7; 7 nucleotides match TRBD2. In germline, CDR1 is SGHTA, CDR2 FQGNSA. The CDR3 is 13 amino acids. Trimming cost V 2 bases and J 6 bases; bases outside gene matches: 4. CDR3 residues: CASSLMRGSEQYF. The sequenced CDR3 bases are TGTGCCAGCAGCTTAATGCGGGGGAGCGAG.

As regards this clone: The CDR3 end is not reached by the read, which stops 3 residues before it; the germline J gene fills it in. The chain uses TRBV30 and TRBJ1-1, with 7 bases matching TRBD1. The V gene's germline CDR1 is GTSNPN and CDR2 SVGIG (reference sequence). J lost 0 bases, V lost 2 bases, and 6 bases had no gene match. There are 15 residues in the CDR3. The covered CDR3 bases are TGTGCCTGGAGTACGGGGACAGCCTTGAACACTGAA. This sequence encodes CAWSTGTALNTE. The entire CDR3 is CAWSTGTALNTEAFF. The whole variable domain, filled in from reference TRBV30 and TRBJ1-1, reads SQTIHQWPATLVQPVGSPLSLECTVEGTSNPNLYWYRQAAGRGLQLLFYSVGIGQISSEVPQNLSASRPQDRQFILSSKKLLLSDSGFYLCAWSTGTALNTEAFFGQGTRLTVV.

This clone is medium-sized by frequency. The read finishes 3 residues shy of the CDR3 end, and the germline J gene is used to complete it. V gene TRBV7-8 combines with J gene TRBJ2-1, with 7 bases identical to TRBD2. Germline values: CDR1 SGHVS, CDR2 FQNEAQ. This CDR3 contains 16 residues. Trimming cost V 5 bases and J 4 bases; bases outside gene matches: 11. The sequenced CDR3 bases are TGTGCCAGCAGCGTCGCCGGGACTAACAAATACAATGAG. Its translation: CASSVAGTNKYNE. The whole CDR3 reads CASSVAGTNKYNEQFF.

As to this clone: The read ends 3 residues early relative to the CDR3; the germline J gene fills the gap. The chain links TRBV7-9 to TRBJ2-3; no clear D. The V end lost 6 bases, the J end lost 4 bases, and 5 bases lay between the germline ends. The CDR3 has 11 residues. Germline CDR1 is SEHNR and CDR2 is FQNEAQ (reference sequence). The CDR3 DNA, read in part, is TGTGCCAGCAGGTCAGCAGATACG. Protein: CASRSADT. The whole CDR3 sequence is CASRSADTQYF.

Comment on this clone: From the germline J gene comes the end of the CDR3, since the read stops 3 residues before it. The chain uses TRBV9 and TRBJ2-7, with D hard to call. The CDR3 loop spans 14 amino acids. CDR1 is SGDLS, CDR2 YYNGEE, per germline. Trimming stripped 0 bases from V and 2 bases from J, with 9 bases between. The part of the CDR3 DNA that was read is TGTGCCAGCAGCGTAGAACGGTTACCCTACGAG. This translates into CASSVERLPYE. The CDR3 as a whole reads CASSVERLPYEQYF.

In regard to this clone: The sequence runs out 3 residues before the end of the CDR3; the remainder is reconstructed from the germline J gene. The rearrangement links TRBV28 to TRBJ2-7, with 8 bases fitting TRBD1. Germline V gene lookup returns CDR1 MDHEN and CDR2 SYDVKM. The CDR3 consists of 14 residues. Trimming removed 5 bases from V and 3 bases from J; junction bases left unmatched: 6. This CDR3 reads CASSRTGGDYEQYF. The CDR3 bases that were read are TGTGCCAGCAGTCGCACAGGGGGAGACTACGAG.

With regard to this clone: The CDR3 end lies 3 residues beyond the end of the read and is filled in from the germline J gene. The chain links TRBV7-9 to TRBJ1-4; 7 bases are a match to TRBD1. Germline CDR1 and CDR2: SEHNR and FQNEAQ (reference sequence). Trimming at V came to 3 bases and at J to 4 bases, leaving 2 bases not matched to a gene. This CDR3 comprises 14 residues. The sequenced part of the CDR3 DNA is TGTGCCAGCAGCTTTGGACAGGATAATGAAAAA. Protein: CASSFGQDNEK. The entire CDR3 protein is CASSFGQDNEKLFF.

Comment on this clone: The read ends 3 residues shy of where the CDR3 ends; the end is completed using the germline J gene. J is TRBJ1-3 and V is TRBV5-5; no reliable D call. V dropped 4 bases and J dropped 0 bases, with 11 bases sitting between them. In germline, CDR1 is SGHKS, CDR2 YYEKEE (reference sequence). The CDR3 contains 15 residues. This chain's CDR3 is CASSALVGSGNTIYF. CDR3 DNA (partial): TGTGCCAGCAGCGCTCTCGTCGGCTCTGGAAACACC. The full variable domain, in which reference TRBV5-5 and TRBJ1-3 provide the parts outside the CDR3, is DAGVTQSPTHLIKTRGQQVTLRCSPISGHKSVSWYQQVLGQGPQFIFQYYEKEERGRGNFPDRFSARQFPNYSSELNVNALLLGDSALYLCASSALVGSGNTIYFGEGSWLTVV.

On this clone: One end of the junction is discordant with germline, which a read error may explain. The read ends 3 residues early relative to the CDR3; the germline J gene fills the gap. The chain carries TRBV7-9 and TRBJ1-1; D possibly corresponds to TRBD1 (5 bases). Looked up from germline, CDR1 is SEHNR and CDR2 is FQNEAQ (reference sequence). The CDR3 sequence is 15 residues long. The part of the CDR3 DNA that was read is TGTGCCAGCAGCCTAGCCGTAGGGGAGAACACTGAA. This codes for CASSLAVGENTE. The CDR3, in full, reads CASSLAVGENTEAFF.

Of note for this clone: The CDR3 end falls 3 residues outside the read, so it is completed with the germline J gene. The chain couples TRBV7-9 to TRBJ1-5, with 8 nucleotides matching TRBD1. Trimming took 5 bases from V and 2 from J; bases not matched to a gene: 2. The germline CDR1 and CDR2 sequences are SEHNR and FQNEAQ (reference sequence). The CDR3 covers 14 residues. CDR3 in amino acids: CASSPGQGNQPQHF. The sequenced CDR3 bases are TGTGCCAGCAGCCCGGGACAGGGCAATCAGCCC. The whole variable domain, filled in from reference TRBV7-9 and TRBJ1-5, reads DTGVSQNPRHKITKRGQNVTFRCDPISEHNRLYWYRQTLGQGPEFLTYFQNEAQLEKSRLLSDRFSAERPKGSFSTLEIQRTEQGDSAMYLCASSPGQGNQPQHFGDGTRLSIL.

To note about this clone: The read gets to within 3 residues of the CDR3 end, and the germline J gene fills in the rest. The rearrangement uses TRBV12-3 or TRBV12-4 and TRBJ2-5; no clear D. Trimming removed 6 bases at V and 5 bases at J, with 10 bases between. The CDR3 loop spans 12 amino acids. Incomplete CDR3 DNA: TGTGCCAGCAGGTCGACTGGGGAGACC. Translating gives CASRSTGET. The whole CDR3 is CASRSTGETQYF.

About this clone: The read ends 3 residues early relative to the CDR3; the germline J gene fills the gap. This rearrangement joins TRBV11-2 to TRBJ1-6; possible D gene TRBD1, 5 bases. Looked up from germline, CDR1 is SGHAT and CDR2 is FQNNGV. This CDR3 is 13 amino acids long. The DNA read from the CDR3 is TGTGCCAGCAGCTTAGATCAGGGCAGTCCC. It yields the protein CASSLDQGSP. In full, the CDR3 reads CASSLDQGSPLHF. The variable domain in full, with the rest retrieved from reference TRBV11-2 and TRBJ1-6, is EAGVAQSPRYKIIEKRQSVAFWCNPISGHATLYWYQQILGQGPKLLIQFQNNGVVDDSQLPKDRFSAERLKGVDSTLKIQPAKLEDSAVYLCASSLDQGSPLHFGNGTRLTVT.

In regard to this clone: Its ends do not fully match the called genes, so a read error is possible. Coverage ceases 3 residues before the CDR3 finishes, and the germline J gene fills in the end. J is TRBJ2-5 and V is TRBV2; TRBD2 matches 11 bases. CDR3 length equals 15 residues. Germline CDR1 reads SNHLY; CDR2 reads FYNNEI. The part of the CDR3 DNA that was read is TGTGCCGGCAGTGAGTTACTAGCGGGAGCAGAGACC. It yields the protein CAGSELLAGAET. Given in full, the CDR3 is CAGSELLAGAETQYF.

On this clone itself: Read sequence stops 3 residues before the CDR3 end, and the germline J gene provides the missing end. The genes are TRBV7-9 and TRBJ1-5, with D perhaps matching TRBD1 (5 bases). Deletions cut 1 base from V and 1 base from J, with 8 bases between. In germline, CDR1 is SEHNR, CDR2 FQNEAQ (reference sequence). The CDR3 loop spans 15 amino acids. Partial CDR3 DNA: TGTGCCAGCAGCTTAGATGGGGGGAGCAATCAGCCC. Translated, it gives CASSLDGGSNQP. The complete CDR3 protein is CASSLDGGSNQPQHF. The full variable domain, rest sourced from reference TRBV7-9 and TRBJ1-5, is DTGVSQNPRHKITKRGQNVTFRCDPISEHNRLYWYRQTLGQGPEFLTYFQNEAQLEKSRLLSDRFSAERPKGSFSTLEIQRTEQGDSAMYLCASSLDGGSNQPQHFGDGTRLSIL.

As to this clone: The CDR3 extends 3 residues past the end of the read, so its final part is completed from the germline J gene. The rearrangement joins TRBV5-1 to TRBJ2-1; 7 nucleotides line up with TRBD2. V was clipped by 3 bases and J by 3 bases; unmatched bases: 6. The CDR3 loop spans 15 amino acids. Per germline, CDR1 SGHRS and CDR2 YFSETQ. The part of the CDR3 DNA that was read is TGCGCCAGCAGCTCCGTTCGGGGGGACTACAATGAG. Translation: CASSSVRGDYNE. The CDR3 in its entirety is CASSSVRGDYNEQFF.

Concerning this clone itself: The observed sequence ends 3 residues before the CDR3 terminus, with the missing tail filled in from the germline J gene. This chain connects TRBV2 to TRBJ2-5, with 8 bases that match TRBD2. Germline CDR1 and CDR2: SNHLY and FYNNEI. V shed 2 bases, J shed 5 bases, and the junction held 7 bases outside the gene matches. The CDR3 has 15 residues. The DNA read from the CDR3 is TGTGCCAGCAGTGAAACGGGGGGGTCGGGTGAGACC. It yields the protein CASSETGGSGET. Given in full, the CDR3 is CASSETGGSGETQYF. Looking up the rest from reference TRBV2 and TRBJ2-5 gives the full variable domain: EPEVTQTPSHQVTQMGQEVILRCVPISNHLYFYWYRQILGQKVEFLVSFYNNEISEKSEIFDDQFSVERPDGSNFTLKIRSTKLEDSAMYFCASSETGGSGETQYFGPGTRLLVL.

The part of the CDR3 DNA that was read is TGCGCCAGCAGCCAAGATCGCGGGGGGGCCCAAAACATT. Amino acid sequence: CASSQDRGGAQNI. The whole CDR3 is CASSQDRGGAQNIQYF. This chain connects TRBV4-1 to TRBJ2-4, with 9 bases lining up with TRBD2. The CDR3 extends 3 residues past the end of the read, so its final part is completed from the germline J gene. After removal of 0 bases from V and 5 bases from J, the junction contained 5 bases not matched to a gene. Per the germline V gene, CDR1 is MGHRA and CDR2 is YSYEKL. This CDR3 has 16 residues.

On this clone: The CDR3 end lies 3 residues beyond the end of the read and is filled in from the germline J gene. The chain has TRBV24-1 and TRBJ2-1; 11 positions match TRBD1. The CDR3 covers 18 residues. Germline values: CDR1 KGHDR, CDR2 SFDVKD. J was trimmed by 0 bases and V by 4 bases; bases with no gene match: 7. The CDR3 DNA, read in part, is TGTGCCACCAGTGAGACTACCGGGACAGGGGGCTCCTACAATGAG. Its protein is CATSETTGTGGSYNE. The whole CDR3 protein is CATSETTGTGGSYNEQFF.

A note on this clone: The observed sequence ends 3 residues before the CDR3 terminus, with the missing tail filled in from the germline J gene. This rearrangement joins TRBV9 to TRBJ2-2, with 9 bases aligning to TRBD1. Trimming cost V 3 bases and J 7 bases; bases outside gene matches: 7. Germline CDR1 and CDR2: SGDLS and YYNGEE. CDR3 size: 15 residues. The CDR3 sequence is CASSGTGTGIGELFF. Incomplete CDR3 DNA: TGTGCCAGCAGCGGCACCGGGACAGGGATCGGGGAG.

Partial CDR3 DNA: TGTGCCAGTCGGTCGCAGGCGTCTGGAAACACC. Translating gives CASRSQASGNT. The entire CDR3 is CASRSQASGNTIYF. V usage is TRBV19 and J usage is TRBJ1-3; D is unresolved. The missing CDR3 end, 3 residues past where the read stops, is filled in from the germline J gene. CDR1 is LNHDA, CDR2 SQIVND, per germline (reference sequence). The V end was cut by 8 bases, the J end by 1 base, with 12 bases between. This CDR3 has 14 residues.

On this clone: The DNA ends 3 residues before the CDR3 does, and the rest of the CDR3 is filled in from the germline J gene. This rearrangement joins TRBV28 to TRBJ1-6, with TRBD1 matching over 7 bases. In germline, CDR1 is MDHEN, CDR2 SYDVKM. J gave up 8 bases and V 6 bases, and 4 bases lay outside the gene matches. The CDR3 totals 13 residues. The CDR3 sequence: CASRNTGDSPLHF. Partial CDR3 DNA: TGTGCCAGCAGAAATACAGGGGATTCACCC. Combining the CDR3 with reference TRBV28 and TRBJ1-6 gives the whole variable domain DVKVTQSSRYLVKRTGEKVFLECVQDMDHENMFWYRQDPGLGLRLIYFSYDVKMKEKGDIPEGYSVSREKKERFSLILESASTNQTSMYLCASRNTGDSPLHFGNGTRLTVT.